Below are 13 T cell receptor beta chains sequenced from a single sample in a study of molecular identifiers for immune sequencing clone quantification. TCRdb passed the PCR reads through MiXCR, listing each CDR3 protein once. This sample yields 400,000 to 600,000 distinct CDR3 sequences, of which over 20% are seen a single time; about 0.8% belongs to the top ten. Sequencing used naive CD8+ T cells from blood, with Jurkat cell RNA spiked in. Noted subset: FACS-sorted CD8+CD4-CCR7+CD45RA+ naive T cells. Every receptor here comes from a human donor in good health. Some libraries in this study had Jurkat cell RNA spiked in.

This clonotype was seen a handful of times. The chain couples TRBV7-9 to TRBJ2-7; 11 bases align to TRBD2. The CDR3 is made up of 19 amino acids. Germline values: CDR1 SEHNR, CDR2 FQNEAQ (reference sequence). V gave up 0 bases and J gave up 3 bases; unmatched junction bases: 13. This CDR3 is CASSLAAPLTSGGHYEQYF. The DNA for the CDR3 is TGTGCCAGCAGCTTAGCGGCCCCCCTTACTAGCGGGGGCCACTACGAGCAGTACTTC.

This clonotype has ten or more counts. The CDR3 nucleotides read TGCGCCAGCAGCCAACGAGAGGGTAGCTACGAGCAGTACTTC. Protein product: CASSQREGSYEQYF. The genes are TRBV4-1 and TRBJ2-7; D may be TRBD2 (5 bases). Between the trimmed V and J ends, which lost 2 bases and 3 bases, there was a span of 11 bases. Germline-derived CDR1 and CDR2 are MGHRA and YSYEKL. The length of the CDR3 is 14 residues.

There are a few counts of this clonotype. J is TRBJ2-7 and V is TRBV12-3 or TRBV12-4; weak D call: TRBD2 (5 bases). The germline V and J ends were trimmed by 7 bases and 0 bases, with 19 bases remaining between them. This CDR3 contains 16 residues. The chain's CDR3 is CASTLDSIHSSYEQYF. DNA of the CDR3: TGTGCCAGCACCCTGGACTCCATTCATAGCTCCTACGAGCAGTACTTC.

Concerning this clonotype itself: A much bigger clone sits one base away, suggesting this may be a read error. V is TRBV4-1 and J is TRBJ1-2, with 7 bases lining up with TRBD1. The CDR3 consists of 16 residues. Germline CDR1 and CDR2: MGHRA and YSYEKL. Here the CDR3 reads CASGQDLGTGDYGYTF. The CDR3, as DNA: TGCGCCAGCGGCCAAGATCTTGGCACAGGGGACTATGGCTACACCTTC.

This clonotype was recorded at least ten times. This CDR3 is CASSQVYGSYEQYF. CDR3 DNA sequence: TGTGCCAGCAGCCAAGTGTACGGGTCCTACGAGCAGTACTTC. The J gene is TRBJ2-7, the V gene TRBV14; no firm D call. Germline loops: CDR1 SGHDN, CDR2 FVKESK. The V end was cut by 1 base, the J end by 1 base, with 8 bases between. The CDR3 is 14 residues long.

This clonotype has only a few counts. V is TRBV28 and J is TRBJ2-3; the D is unclear. The CDR3 consists of 15 residues. The germline V and J ends were trimmed by 7 bases and 5 bases, with 19 bases remaining between them. Germline V gene lookup returns CDR1 MDHEN and CDR2 SYDVKM. CDR3 loop: CASTISRSWGDTQYF. In DNA form, the CDR3 reads TGTGCCAGCACCATTAGCAGGAGTTGGGGAGATACGCAGTATTTT.

The sample holds a few counts of this clonotype. The chain recombines TRBV7-9 with TRBJ2-1; tentatively, D is TRBD1 (6 bases). The germline gives CDR1 SEHNR, CDR2 FQNEAQ (reference sequence). The CDR3 is made up of 15 amino acids. V shed 4 bases and J shed 6 bases, with 16 bases lying between them. The CDR3 DNA sequence: TGTGCCAGCAGCTACAGGGACGTTTACATCAATGAGCAGTTCTTC. This gives the protein CASSYRDVYINEQFF.

This clonotype has at least ten counts. J is TRBJ2-2 and V is TRBV4-1; D unresolved. Germline values: CDR1 MGHRA, CDR2 YSYEKL. V lost 5 bases and J lost 3, with 10 bases in between. The CDR3 sequence is 14 residues long. CDR3 protein: CASSFGDYTGELFF. CDR3 in DNA: TGCGCCAGCAGCTTTGGTGACTACACCGGGGAGCTGTTTTTT.

This clonotype was seen only a few times. This chain links TRBV27 with TRBJ2-2, with unresolved D. The germline V gene encodes CDR1 MNHEY and CDR2 SMNVEV (reference sequence). V was trimmed by 0 bases and J by 7 bases, leaving 6 bases between them. The CDR3 length is 13 residues. DNA of the CDR3: TGTGCCAGCAGTTTATCAAGGAGCGGGGAGCTGTTTTTT. It codes for CASSLSRSGELFF.

As for this clonotype: Just one base apart from a much larger clone, this may be a read error. This likely comes from a read error, as the CDR3 has no conserved phenylalanine or tryptophan at its end. The chain has TRBV7-9 and TRBJ1-1, with D tentatively TRBD1 (5 bases). This CDR3 region has 12 residues. Trimming pared 7 bases from V and 5 bases from J, leaving 11 bases between. Germline V gene data show CDR1 as SEHNR and CDR2 as FQNEAQ (reference sequence). The CDR3 DNA sequence: TGTGCCAGCACCACAGGCGGGACTGAAGCTTTCCTT. Protein product: CASTTGGTEAFL.

This clonotype was observed at least ten times. The rearrangement uses TRBV20-1 and TRBJ1-1; no clear D gene. The CDR3 covers 11 residues. Germline V gives CDR1 DFQATT, CDR2 SNEGSKA (reference sequence). V lost 6 bases and J lost 0, with 5 bases in between. The CDR3 here is CSARLNTEAFF. DNA of the CDR3: TGCAGTGCCCGACTGAACACTGAAGCTTTCTTT.

Only a few counts were recorded for this clonotype. This chain joins TRBV11-2 and TRBJ2-1; unclear D gene. Trimming cost V 9 bases and J 0 bases, with 6 bases left between them. CDR3 size: 12 residues. Germline CDR1 and CDR2: SGHAT and FQNNGV. DNA for the CDR3: TGTGCCAGTATGAGCTCCTACAATGAGCAGTTCTTC. Translation gives CASMSSYNEQFF.

The chain recombines TRBV7-6 with TRBJ2-7; 7 nucleotides align to TRBD2. V shed 0 bases, J shed 7 bases, and the junction held 12 bases outside the gene matches. The CDR3 covers 16 residues. Germline V lookup: CDR1 SGHVS, CDR2 FNYEAQ. CDR3 loop: CASSLAALAAVGEQYF. The CDR3 nucleotides are TGTGCCAGCAGCTTAGCGGCCCTAGCGGCTGTTGGGGAGCAGTACTTC.